Below, 25 T cell receptor beta chains from the same sample are listed, as sequenced in a study of blood T cell repertoires in COVID-19. Some clones are missing from TCRdb's copy, which holds only in-frame ones; the method was immunoSEQ multiplex PCR. The table records roughly 140,000 clones, approximately 88% of them present only once. The sample consisted of PBMCs or T cells enriched from blood (not recorded which). All receptors come from a woman aged 25 to 39 with acute COVID-19.

V usage is TRBV7-2 and J usage is TRBJ1-6; D remains ambiguous. The CDR3 has 14 residues. Germline-derived CDR1 and CDR2 are SGHTA and FQGNSA. The V end was cut by 2 bases, the J end by 7 bases, with 9 bases between. CDR3 sequence: CASSLPNLNSPLHF. The DNA for the CDR3 is TGTGCCAGCAGCTTACCTAATCTCAATTCACCCCTCCACTTT.

The chain couples TRBV4-3 to TRBJ2-7; 8 bases map to TRBD1. This CDR3 is built from 15 residues. From germline, CDR1 is LGHNA and CDR2 YSLEER. J lost 4 bases, V lost 3 bases, and 8 bases had no gene match. The CDR3 nucleotides read TGCGCCAGCAGCCAGGGGGACAGGATCTTATACGAGCAGTACTTC. Amino acid sequence: CASSQGDRILYEQYF.

J is TRBJ2-4 and V is TRBV29-1, with 7 bases fitting TRBD1. The CDR3 extends over 13 amino acids. Per the germline V gene, CDR1 is SQVTM and CDR2 is ANQGSEA. Trimming at V came to 4 bases and at J to 9 bases, leaving 9 bases not matched to a gene. The CDR3 DNA reads TGCAGCGTTGGAATTGACAGGGAATTCATTCAGTACTTC. This translates into CSVGIDREFIQYF. The variable domain in full, with the rest retrieved from reference TRBV29-1 and TRBJ2-4, is SAVISQKPSRDICQRGTSLTIQCQVDSQVTMMFWYRQQPGQSLTLIATANQGSEATYESGFVIDKFPISRPNLTFSTLTVSNMSPEDSSIYLCSVGIDREFIQYFGAGTRLSVL.

The chain links TRBV19 to TRBJ1-1; the D is unclear. The CDR3 contains 14 residues. Germline loops: CDR1 LNHDA, CDR2 SQIVND (reference sequence). With 6 bases removed from V and 4 bases from J, the gap between germline ends came to 15 bases. CDR3 in amino acids: CASRLREYGTEAFF. Written as DNA, the CDR3 is TGTGCCAGTAGACTAAGGGAGTACGGCACTGAAGCTTTCTTT.

The chain joins TRBV7-2 to TRBJ2-7, with 11 bases aligning to TRBD2. The germline CDR1 and CDR2 sequences are SGHTA and FQGNSA. Trimming at V came to 5 bases and at J to 2 bases, leaving 8 bases not matched to a gene. This CDR3 has 16 amino acids. CDR3 protein: CASSLSGRAPTYEQYF. In nucleotides, the CDR3 is TGTGCCAGCAGCCTTAGCGGGAGGGCCCCAACCTACGAGCAGTACTTC.

J is TRBJ1-3 and V is TRBV7-2; D is uncertain. V was clipped by 5 bases and J by 3 bases, with 11 bases between them. The CDR3 consists of 14 residues. Germline V gene lookup returns CDR1 SGHTA and CDR2 FQGNSA. CDR3 sequence (DNA): TGTGCCAGCAGCCCTCAGTACCTTGGAAACACCATATATTTT. This encodes CASSPQYLGNTIYF.

This clone is a singleton in its sample. The V and J genes are TRBV28 and TRBJ1-2; 9 nucleotides match TRBD1. The CDR3 is made up of 15 amino acids. Germline V gene lookup returns CDR1 MDHEN and CDR2 SYDVKM. V shed 7 bases and J 7 bases; nucleotides not matched to a gene: 13. CDR3 sequence: CASTKPGTGLGGYTF. The CDR3, as DNA: TGTGCCAGCACCAAACCCGGGACAGGGTTGGGTGGCTACACCTTC.

This sequence joins TRBV2 and TRBJ2-3, with TRBD2 matching over 8 bases. J lost 3 bases, V lost 7 bases, and 12 bases had no gene match. The CDR3 length is 16 residues. Germline assignment: CDR1 SNHLY and CDR2 FYNNEI. This CDR3 reads CASIARGGVRTDTQYF. CDR3 nucleotide sequence: TGTGCCAGCATTGCCCGGGGGGGAGTTCGAACAGATACGCAGTATTTT.

The V gene is TRBV11-2, the J gene TRBJ1-3; 7 positions agree with TRBD1. This CDR3 is built from 15 residues. Per the germline V gene, CDR1 is SGHAT and CDR2 is FQNNGV. Losses at the gene ends were 4 bases for V and 4 bases for J; bases not matched to a gene: 7. CDR3 DNA: TGTGCCAGCAGCTCCTTACAGGGGTGGGGAAACACCATATATTTT. Protein product: CASSSLQGWGNTIYF.

V usage is TRBV9 and J usage is TRBJ2-3; 14 positions match TRBD2. V lost 5 bases, J lost 9 bases, and 11 bases stayed unmatched. The CDR3 consists of 16 residues. Germline V gives CDR1 SGDLS, CDR2 YYNGEE. The CDR3 nucleotides are TGTGCCAGCAGTACCCCCGGGACTAGCGGGAGAGACACGCAGTATTTT. It translates to CASSTPGTSGRDTQYF.

The V call is TRBV28, the J call TRBJ2-3, with D perhaps TRBD1 (5 bases). Germline V gene data show CDR1 as MDHEN and CDR2 as SYDVKM. The length of the CDR3 is 14 residues. Trimming pared 5 bases from V and 7 bases from J, leaving 16 bases between. The CDR3 DNA reads TGTGCCAGCAGTCGGACCCAGGGTAAATATACGCAGTATTTT. Its protein product is CASSRTQGKYTQYF.

This clone appeared a few times. The chain links TRBV7-8 to TRBJ2-7; possibly TRBD2 for D (6 bases). This CDR3 is built from 16 residues. Looked up from germline, CDR1 is SGHVS and CDR2 is FQNEAQ. V lost 5 bases to trimming and J lost 2 bases, with 19 bases between them. In DNA form, the CDR3 reads TGTGCCAGCAGCCCTCTTGGGGCGGGGCAAACCTACGAGCAGTACTTC. This encodes CASSPLGAGQTYEQYF.

V usage is TRBV2 and J usage is TRBJ2-7; TRBD2 aligns across 12 bases. Losses at the gene ends were 4 bases for V and 3 bases for J; bases not matched to a gene: 4. This CDR3 has 15 amino acids. Germline loops: CDR1 SNHLY, CDR2 FYNNEI. The DNA of the CDR3 is TGTGCCAGCAGTGGACTAGCGGGAGAATTCTACGAGCAGTACTTC. Amino acid sequence: CASSGLAGEFYEQYF.

This clone was recorded a few times. The rearrangement uses TRBV5-1 and TRBJ1-5, with a weak D call TRBD1 (6 bases). V lost 1 base and J lost 5, with 10 bases in between. CDR3 length equals 14 residues. In germline, CDR1 is SGHRS, CDR2 YFSETQ. CDR3 sequence: CASSLTGFDQPQHF. DNA of the CDR3: TGCGCCAGCAGCTTGACAGGGTTTGATCAGCCCCAGCATTTT.

CDR3 residues: CASSLRLAGNDEQFF. DNA of the CDR3: TGTGCCAGCAGCTTACGTCTAGCGGGGAATGATGAGCAGTTCTTC. The chain combines TRBV7-3 with TRBJ2-1; TRBD2 matches at 9 bases. The germline V gene has CDR1 SGHTA and CDR2 FQGTGA. V shed 2 bases and J 8 bases; nucleotides not matched to a gene: 7. The CDR3 sequence is 15 residues long.

The chain links TRBV27 to TRBJ2-7, with TRBD2 matching over 13 bases. With V trimmed by 2 bases and J by 5 bases, 6 bases remained unmatched. This CDR3 is built from 16 residues. Germline CDR1 is MNHEY and CDR2 is SMNVEV (reference sequence). This chain's CDR3 is CASSLVLAGGPHEQYF. CDR3 nucleotides: TGTGCCAGCAGTTTAGTACTAGCGGGAGGGCCACACGAGCAGTACTTC.

This chain links TRBV6-5 with TRBJ2-1; TRBD2 might be the D (6 bases). The CDR3 is made up of 14 amino acids. The V gene lost 6 bases and the J gene lost 4 bases, with 13 bases spanning the gap. Germline values: CDR1 MNHEY, CDR2 SVGAGI. CDR3 sequence: CASRPPGTYNEQFF. The DNA for the CDR3 is TGTGCCAGCAGACCCCCCGGGACTTACAATGAGCAGTTCTTC.

The V call is TRBV18, the J call TRBJ2-3; possibly TRBD2 for D (6 bases). CDR1 KGHSH and CDR2 LQKENI come from the germline V gene. The CDR3 is made up of 15 amino acids. The V end lost 6 bases, the J end lost 5 bases, and 18 bases lay between the germline ends. This CDR3 is CASSVRLPGVDTQYF. As DNA, the CDR3 is TGTGCCAGCTCCGTCCGTCTCCCGGGAGTAGATACGCAGTATTTT.

The V gene is TRBV6-6, the J gene TRBJ1-5; TRBD1 matches 9 bases. The CDR3 is made up of 16 amino acids. Losses at the gene ends were 2 bases for V and 6 bases for J; bases not matched to a gene: 8. The germline V gene encodes CDR1 MNHNY and CDR2 SVGAGI (reference sequence). The CDR3 DNA follows: TGTGCCAGCAGTTACGGCGTGACAGGGGGAGGTCAGCCCCAGCATTTT. Amino acids: CASSYGVTGGGQPQHF.

The chain has TRBV6-2 or TRBV6-3 and TRBJ1-1, with D uncertain. The CDR3 length is 13 residues. Trimming took off 4 bases at V and 4 bases at J, with 10 bases between the two ends. Germline V gives CDR1 MNHEY, CDR2 SVGEGT. The CDR3 protein is CASSSHGVTEAFF. The DNA of the CDR3 is TGTGCCAGCAGTTCCCACGGGGTCACTGAAGCTTTCTTT.

The gene calls are TRBV5-1 and TRBJ2-5; TRBD1 matches at 9 bases. V gave up 5 bases and J gave up 5 bases; unmatched junction bases: 10. This CDR3 spans 15 amino acids. CDR1 SGHRS and CDR2 YFSETQ come from the germline V gene. CDR3 sequence: CASSQTGGSHETQYF. The CDR3 DNA is TGCGCCAGCAGTCAGACAGGGGGTTCTCACGAGACCCAGTACTTC. Full variable domain (outside the CDR3, taken from reference TRBV5-1 and TRBJ2-5): KAGVTQTPRYLIKTRGQQVTLSCSPISGHRSVSWYQQTPGQGLQFLFEYFSETQRNKGNFPGRFSGRQFSNSRSEMNVSTLELGDSALYLCASSQTGGSHETQYFGPGTRLLVL.

CDR3 region: CAISRGPDTQYF. In DNA form, the CDR3 reads TGTGCCATCAGCAGGGGCCCAGATACGCAGTATTTT. This chain links TRBV10-3 with TRBJ2-3; tentatively, D is TRBD1 (6 bases). Looked up from germline, CDR1 is ENHRY and CDR2 is SYGVKD. This CDR3 is 12 amino acids long. Trimming took 6 bases from V and 4 from J, leaving 8 bases between them.

The rearrangement joins TRBV27 to TRBJ1-2, with a possible D match to TRBD1 (5 bases). The germline V gene encodes CDR1 MNHEY and CDR2 SMNVEV (reference sequence). The CDR3 has 14 residues. V lost 8 bases and J 6 bases, leaving 19 bases between the germline ends. DNA for the CDR3: TGTGCCAGCCAACCACAAGGGGCAGTTCATGGCTACACCTTC. As protein: CASQPQGAVHGYTF.

The chain employs TRBV6-5 and TRBJ1-2; 7 nucleotides agree with TRBD1. Germline-derived CDR1 and CDR2 are MNHEY and SVGAGI. The CDR3 is 13 amino acids. J was trimmed by 8 bases and V by 5 bases; bases with no gene match: 8. The CDR3 region has the DNA TGTGCCAGCAGTCATGACAGGGTCGAGGGCTACACCTTC. It yields the protein CASSHDRVEGYTF.

This chain uses TRBV7-8 with TRBJ1-4; unclear D gene. Germline V gene sequence: CDR1 SGHVS, CDR2 FQNEAQ. The CDR3 covers 14 residues. The ends were cut back, 5 bases at V and 4 bases at J, with 11 bases in the middle. The CDR3 is CASSLGVINEKLFF. The CDR3 bases are TGTGCCAGCAGCCTAGGAGTAATTAATGAAAAACTGTTTTTT. Supplemented by reference TRBV7-8 and TRBJ1-4, the full variable domain reads GAGVSQSPRYKVAKRGQDVALRCDPISGHVSLFWYQQALGQGPEFLTYFQNEAQLDKSGLPSDRFFAERPEGSVSTLKIQRTQQEDSAVYLCASSLGVINEKLFFGSGTQLSVL.